The present entry profiles one T cell receptor beta chain with its context. The antigen it binds to is not known. No much larger clone exists at a distance of one base, and base qualities are not known. Reading the label with the study, this specimen's time point is: baseline before oral tofacitinib. Peripheral blood and lesional scalp punch biopsies were obtained from patients with alopecia areata. PBMCs were isolated by density centrifugation and stained for CD3, CD4 and CD8, and CD4+ and CD8+ T cells were sorted on a FACSAria. Measured from the cysteine to the phenylalanine, the CDR3 is 15 residues long. Only the CDR3 DNA stays, 45 bases, in frame from base 1. V gives up 0 bases and J gives up 0 bases, and the segment between their germline ends measures 10 bases. According to the germline V gene, CDR1 reads SGHRS and CDR2 reads YFSETQ. The method was the immunoSEQ multiplex PCR assay. RNA was extracted from all samples and reverse transcribed into cDNA, which served as template for TCR sequencing. SuperScript III was used to make first-strand cDNA, primed with a 2:1 mix of oligo-dT and random hexamers. A synthetic immune receptor repertoire was used to assess amplification bias, and residual bias was removed computationally. Per the authors' processing: Raw reads were preprocessed to remove errors, and CDR3 was defined by IMGT conventions from the conserved cysteine to phenylalanine. To get clonality, Shannon entropy was normalized by log2 of the number of productive unique TCRs and the result was subtracted from 1. CD4 or CD8 identity of scalp clones was inferred by cross-referencing scalp TCRbeta sequences with sorted blood CD4 and CD8 repertoires. The clones in this table, taken by TCRdb from immuneACCESS, are in-frame only. Not every clone is retained; where verified, under half of the shortfall comes from an unresolved V gene, and the cause of the rest is unknown. That table supplies the V and J calls and clone size; D and trimming were determined from the DNA. The sample table shows around 250,000 clones, and under 70% are seen once. The top ten hold around 1.2% of the sample.

The data were taken from a study of CD8+ T cells in alopecia areata (dated by TCRdb to between 2017 and 2018). Context from the whole study: The treated patients took part in an open-label pilot trial in which moderate-to-severe alopecia areata was treated with oral tofacitinib at 5 to 10 mg twice daily. Tofacitinib was given for 6 to 18 months, followed by 6 months of follow-up off drug to assess delayed response and recurrence. High-throughput TCRbeta sequencing was used to examine T cell clonal expansion in alopecia areata in both the C3H/HeJ mouse model and human patients. On the human side, TCRbeta sequencing was run on scalp tissue and on sorted CD4+ and CD8+ peripheral blood T cells from healthy controls and from alopecia areata patients with either patchy or totalis/universalis disease. Biopsies were taken from tofacitinib-treated patients at baseline and at 4 and 24 weeks of treatment, and a later scalp biopsy was taken in several of the tofacitinib-treated patients. Clonality in the scalp was compared among normal scalp (n=4), patchy alopecia areata scalp (n=8), and alopecia totalis/universalis scalp (n=8). RNA was extracted with the PAXgene miRNA kit for fixed scalp, the miRNeasy kit for PBMCs, and the RNeasy kit for mouse skin. TCRbeta CDR3 regions were amplified by immunoSEQ multiplex PCR using 35 Vbeta forward and 13 Jbeta reverse primers.

The investigation overall reported the following: Compared with normal scalp, lesional scalp had higher clonality and more expanded CD8+ clones, particularly in alopecia totalis/universalis, a pattern that suggests antigenic drive. TCR sequences shared between patients were less clear than in mice, possibly partly because of HLA diversity in the patient population. Resident alphabeta T cells in normal human skin are also sequenced, complicating scalp TCR repertoire analysis, unlike mouse skin dominated by gammadelta T cells.

The sequencing used CD4+ T cells sorted from blood, collected at week 0. The clonotype originates from a human donor with alopecia areata. The sequence is built from TRBV5-1 and TRBJ2-7; a confident D gene designation cannot be given. CDR3 loop: CASSLGRITSYEQYF. The nucleotide sequence is TGCGCCAGCAGCTTGGGGCGGATAACCTCCTACGAGCAGTACTTC.